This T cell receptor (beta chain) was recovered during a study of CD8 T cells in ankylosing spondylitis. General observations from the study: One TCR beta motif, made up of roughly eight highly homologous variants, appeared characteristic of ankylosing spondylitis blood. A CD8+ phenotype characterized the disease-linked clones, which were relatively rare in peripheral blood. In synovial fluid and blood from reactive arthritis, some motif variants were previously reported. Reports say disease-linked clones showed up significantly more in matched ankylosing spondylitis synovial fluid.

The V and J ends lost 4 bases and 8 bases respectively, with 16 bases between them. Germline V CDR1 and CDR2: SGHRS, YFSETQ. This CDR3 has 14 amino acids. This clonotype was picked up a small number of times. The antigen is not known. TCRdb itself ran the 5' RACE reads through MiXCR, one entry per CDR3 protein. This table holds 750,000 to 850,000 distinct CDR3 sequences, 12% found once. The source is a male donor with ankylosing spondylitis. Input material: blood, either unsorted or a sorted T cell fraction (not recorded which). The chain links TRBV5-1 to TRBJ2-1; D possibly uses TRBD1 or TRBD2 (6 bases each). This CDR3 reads CASSRTAGNDEQFF. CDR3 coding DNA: TGCGCCAGCAGCAGGACAGCGGGTAACGATGAGCAGTTCTTC.